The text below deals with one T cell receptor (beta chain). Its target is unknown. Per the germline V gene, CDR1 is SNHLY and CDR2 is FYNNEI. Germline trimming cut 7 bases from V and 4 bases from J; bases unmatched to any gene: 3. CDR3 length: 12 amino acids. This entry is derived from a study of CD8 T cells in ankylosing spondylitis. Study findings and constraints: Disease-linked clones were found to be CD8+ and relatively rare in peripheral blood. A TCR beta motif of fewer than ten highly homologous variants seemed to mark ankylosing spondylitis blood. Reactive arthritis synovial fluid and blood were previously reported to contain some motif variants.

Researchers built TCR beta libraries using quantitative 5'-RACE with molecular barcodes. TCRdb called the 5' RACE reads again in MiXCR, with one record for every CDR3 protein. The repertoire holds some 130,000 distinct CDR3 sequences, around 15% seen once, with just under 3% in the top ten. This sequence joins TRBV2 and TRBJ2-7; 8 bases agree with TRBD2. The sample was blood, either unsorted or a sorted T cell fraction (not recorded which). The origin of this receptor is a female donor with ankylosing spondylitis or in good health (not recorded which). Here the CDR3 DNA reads TGTGCCAGCATGCCGGGAGGGTACGAGCAGTACTTC. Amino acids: CASMPGGYEQYF.